The 30 T cell receptor beta chains in this list originate from one sample, sequenced in a study of blood T cell repertoires in COVID-19. Repertoires were generated with immunoSEQ multiplex PCR, while TCRdb's copy carries only in-frame clones and drops some. This table holds under 40,000 clones, just under 95% found once. Sample: peripheral blood. The source of these receptors is a human donor with active COVID-19. The donor label of this sample is uncertain.

The chain joins TRBV7-6 to TRBJ2-3, with TRBD2 matching 7 bases. The CDR3 loop spans 15 amino acids. The V and J ends lost 2 bases and 10 bases, in that order; junction bases with no gene match: 12. Per germline, CDR1 SGHVS and CDR2 FNYEAQ. CDR3 amino acids: CASSLIAGASNAQYF. The CDR3, as DNA: TGTGCCAGCAGCTTAATAGCGGGTGCATCTAATGCGCAGTATTTT.

The J gene is TRBJ2-3, the V gene TRBV5-1; D perhaps matches TRBD2 (5 bases). Trimming shortened V by 0 bases and J by 2 bases, and 7 bases separated the two germline ends. CDR3 size: 14 residues. Per the germline V gene, CDR1 is SGHRS and CDR2 is YFSETQ. This chain's CDR3 is CASSLGGNTDTQYF. CDR3 bases: TGCGCCAGCAGCTTGGGAGGGAACACAGATACGCAGTATTTT.

V gene TRBV29-1 combines with J gene TRBJ1-1; a weak D match, TRBD1 (5 bases). Trimming pared 7 bases from V and 3 bases from J, leaving 15 bases between. Germline CDR1 is SQVTM and CDR2 is ANQGSEA. This CDR3 spans 13 amino acids. In DNA, the CDR3 is TGCAGCGCCACAACCGGGGGGTACACTGAAGCTTTCTTT. Translation gives CSATTGGYTEAFF. The complete variable domain, with remaining parts taken from reference TRBV29-1 and TRBJ1-1, reads SAVISQKPSRDICQRGTSLTIQCQVDSQVTMMFWYRQQPGQSLTLIATANQGSEATYESGFVIDKFPISRPNLTFSTLTVSNMSPEDSSIYLCSATTGGYTEAFFGQGTRLTVV.

This sequence joins TRBV27 and TRBJ1-2; 8 bases line up with TRBD1. The CDR3 sequence is 15 residues long. Losses at the gene ends were 4 bases for V and 8 bases for J; bases not matched to a gene: 12. Looked up from germline, CDR1 is MNHEY and CDR2 is SMNVEV (reference sequence). CDR3 sequence reads: CASSSQTRTGRGYTF. The DNA of the CDR3 is TGTGCCAGCAGTTCCCAAACTCGGACAGGGCGGGGCTACACCTTC.

The rearrangement joins TRBV19 to TRBJ1-2; 8 nucleotides match TRBD1. The CDR3 consists of 15 residues. J gave up 3 bases and V 2 bases, and 5 bases lay outside the gene matches. Germline CDR1 reads LNHDA; CDR2 reads SQIVND (reference sequence). The CDR3 DNA reads as TGTGCCAGTAGTATATACAGGGGGACCGACTATGGCTACACCTTC. The encoded protein is CASSIYRGTDYGYTF.

This rearrangement joins TRBV27 to TRBJ2-1; TRBD1 agrees at 10 bases. Germline values: CDR1 MNHEY, CDR2 SMNVEV (reference sequence). Trimming took 1 base from V and 8 from J; bases not matched to a gene: 5. CDR3 length: 15 amino acids. The CDR3 region has the DNA TGTGCCAGCAGTTTATTGACAGGGGGCGTGGATGAGCAGTTCTTC. Protein: CASSLLTGGVDEQFF.

The V gene is TRBV5-1, the J gene TRBJ2-5, with no clear D. Deletions cut 1 base from V and 7 bases from J, with 17 bases between. This CDR3 spans 15 amino acids. From germline, CDR1 is SGHRS and CDR2 YFSETQ. CDR3 protein: CASSLSSGTRGTQYF. CDR3 DNA: TGCGCCAGCAGCTTGTCTAGTGGCACCCGCGGGACCCAGTACTTC.

The chain links TRBV29-1 to TRBJ1-6; 7 nucleotides agree with TRBD1. The CDR3 is made up of 13 amino acids. The junction had 6 bases not matched to a gene; V was cut back by 7 bases and J by 6 bases. The V gene's germline CDR1 is SQVTM and CDR2 ANQGSEA. CDR3 nucleotides: TGCAGCGCCCGTACAGGGGTTAATTCACCCCTCCACTTT. It encodes CSARTGVNSPLHF.

The V and J genes are TRBV5-8 and TRBJ2-3; 10 bases agree with TRBD1. CDR3 length: 14 amino acids. The V segment lost 2 bases and the J segment 4 bases; nucleotides outside the gene matches: 1. CDR1 is SGHTS, CDR2 YDEGEE, per germline. CDR3 residues: CASSFGQGADTQYF. The CDR3 DNA reads as TGTGCCAGCAGCTTCGGACAGGGGGCAGATACGCAGTATTTT.

The chain couples TRBV2 to TRBJ1-3; 8 bases are shared with TRBD1. Germline V gene data show CDR1 as SNHLY and CDR2 as FYNNEI. V lost 3 bases to trimming and J lost 0 bases; unmatched junction nucleotides: 7. The CDR3 has 17 residues. The CDR3 is CASSEQGAILSGNTIYF. CDR3 DNA: TGTGCCAGCAGTGAGCAGGGGGCGATTCTCTCTGGAAACACCATATATTTT.

The CDR3: CASSLGGLVEAFF. As DNA, the CDR3 is TGTGCCAGCAGCTTAGGGGGACTTGTCGAAGCTTTCTTT. The chain recombines TRBV11-3 with TRBJ1-1; D might be TRBD1 (5 bases). Germline V gives CDR1 SGHNT, CDR2 YENEEA. V was trimmed by 1 base and J by 8 bases, leaving 11 bases between them. The CDR3 contains 13 residues.

The J gene is TRBJ2-1, the V gene TRBV29-1; 8 nucleotides match TRBD1. The V and J ends lost 3 bases and 2 bases, in that order; junction bases with no gene match: 9. The germline V gene encodes CDR1 SQVTM and CDR2 ANQGSEA. This CDR3 is 16 amino acids long. The DNA of the CDR3 is TGCAGCGTTGATCTCCAGACAGGGGACACCTACAATGAGCAGTTCTTC. It is translated as CSVDLQTGDTYNEQFF.

The chain combines TRBV28 with TRBJ2-1, with 7 bases matching TRBD2. J was trimmed by 6 bases and V by 1 base; bases with no gene match: 3. The CDR3 is made up of 14 amino acids. The V gene's germline CDR1 is MDHEN and CDR2 SYDVKM. This chain's CDR3 is CASSLSGGPNEQFF. The DNA for the CDR3 is TGTGCCAGCAGTTTATCGGGAGGCCCCAATGAGCAGTTCTTC. Full variable domain (outside the CDR3, taken from reference TRBV28 and TRBJ2-1): DVKVTQSSRYLVKRTGEKVFLECVQDMDHENMFWYRQDPGLGLRLIYFSYDVKMKEKGDIPEGYSVSREKKERFSLILESASTNQTSMYLCASSLSGGPNEQFFGPGTRLTVL.

The rearrangement joins TRBV24-1 to TRBJ2-7; 8 bases map to TRBD1. Trimming removed 4 bases from V and 3 bases from J; junction bases left unmatched: 16. This CDR3 is 18 amino acids long. Germline values: CDR1 KGHDR, CDR2 SFDVKD. CDR3 region: CATSDTDRGRVDSYEQYF. CDR3 nucleotides: TGTGCCACCAGTGACACCGACAGGGGCCGTGTTGATAGCTACGAGCAGTACTTC.

The chain couples TRBV7-8 to TRBJ2-5, with 12 nucleotides matching TRBD2. Germline assignment: CDR1 SGHVS and CDR2 FQNEAQ. The CDR3 spans 16 residues. V shed 5 bases, J shed 2 bases, and the junction held 6 bases outside the gene matches. The CDR3 nucleotides read TGTGCCAGCAGCATAGAAACTAGCGGGGGGCAAGAGACCCAGTACTTC. Translation: CASSIETSGGQETQYF.

This clone has more than one count but fewer than ten. The chain links TRBV27 to TRBJ2-7, with a possible D match to TRBD2 (5 bases). Germline V CDR1 and CDR2: MNHEY, SMNVEV (reference sequence). The CDR3 loop spans 12 amino acids. Trimming stripped 5 bases from V and 6 bases from J, with 11 bases between. The CDR3 DNA follows: TGTGCCAGCAGTCCAGGAGGCGGCGAGCAGTACTTC. Protein: CASSPGGGEQYF.

This sequence joins TRBV19 and TRBJ2-7, with TRBD1 identical over 10 bases. CDR1 and CDR2 (germline): LNHDA, SQIVND (reference sequence). The CDR3 is 18 amino acids. J lost 3 bases, V lost 3 bases, and 14 bases had no gene match. The CDR3 bases are TGTGCCAGTAGTATCCGGACAGGGGGACCCTCCTATAACTACGAGCAGTACTTC. It encodes CASSIRTGGPSYNYEQYF.

The CDR3 nucleotides are TGTGCCAGCAGTTACGGAGCAGGGGCGATTACCTACGAGCAGTACTTC. As protein: CASSYGAGAITYEQYF. The genes are TRBV6-5 and TRBJ2-7; possibly TRBD1 for D (6 bases). The germline CDR1 and CDR2 sequences are MNHEY and SVGAGI. The CDR3 consists of 16 residues. Trimming took 2 bases from V and 2 from J, leaving 16 bases between them.

The gene calls are TRBV7-9 and TRBJ1-1, with 8 bases identical to TRBD1. The CDR3 covers 11 residues. In germline, CDR1 is SEHNR, CDR2 FQNEAQ (reference sequence). V lost 11 bases, J lost 5 bases, and 4 bases stayed unmatched. Here the CDR3 DNA reads TGTGCCGCCTGGACAGGGACTGAAGCTTTCTTT. Translation: CAAWTGTEAFF.

The rearrangement uses TRBV24-1 and TRBJ2-1; TRBD2 agrees at 14 bases. This CDR3 spans 17 amino acids. The germline V gene encodes CDR1 KGHDR and CDR2 SFDVKD. After removal of 4 bases from V and 6 bases from J, the junction contained 7 bases not matched to a gene. The CDR3 sequence is CATSEQGTSGRSNEQFF. The CDR3 DNA is TGTGCCACCAGTGAACAGGGGACTAGCGGGAGATCCAATGAGCAGTTCTTC.

This clone has a single count. This chain joins TRBV28 and TRBJ2-3, with TRBD2 matching over 11 bases. CDR1 and CDR2 (germline): MDHEN, SYDVKM. The CDR3 consists of 11 residues. V was clipped by 6 bases and J by 14 bases; unmatched bases: 4. For the CDR3, the DNA is TGTGCCAGCAGACGACTAGCGGGGACGTATTTT. It translates to CASRRLAGTYF.

The chain is built from TRBV19 and TRBJ2-7; 10 positions match TRBD1. Germline trimming cut 5 bases from V and 6 bases from J; bases unmatched to any gene: 4. The CDR3 extends over 13 amino acids. The germline CDR1 and CDR2 sequences are LNHDA and SQIVND (reference sequence). Here the CDR3 DNA reads TGTGCCAGTAGTCCCGGGACAGGGGTCGAGCAGTACTTC. Protein sequence: CASSPGTGVEQYF.

In its sample, this clone was seen once. This CDR3 is also generated by other DNA sequences in the sample. This chain connects TRBV18 to TRBJ1-5; 7 nucleotides line up with TRBD1. The CDR3 is 17 amino acids. The V segment lost 1 base and the J segment 6 bases; nucleotides outside the gene matches: 12. Germline V gene lookup returns CDR1 KGHSH and CDR2 LQKENI. Here the CDR3 reads CASSPLHTGDKGQPQHF. CDR3 DNA: TGTGCCAGCTCACCACTCCATACAGGGGATAAGGGTCAGCCCCAGCATTTT.

This sequence joins TRBV2 and TRBJ2-5; 8 nucleotides match TRBD1. The CDR3 spans 15 residues. The germline V gene has CDR1 SNHLY and CDR2 FYNNEI. V gave up 6 bases and J gave up 5 bases; unmatched junction bases: 11. The CDR3 DNA sequence: TGTGCCAGCAGACCTAGGACAGGGCTGGGGGAGACCCAGTACTTC. Protein sequence: CASRPRTGLGETQYF.

This chain connects TRBV11-3 to TRBJ2-7, with 7 bases that match TRBD2. CDR1 is SGHNT, CDR2 YENEEA, per germline. CDR3 length equals 15 residues. After removal of 2 bases from V and 0 bases from J, the junction contained 4 bases not matched to a gene. The CDR3, as DNA: TGTGCCAGCAGCTTATACAGGACTAGCTCCTACGAGCAGTACTTC. Protein sequence: CASSLYRTSSYEQYF.

Comment on this clone: The junction and the germline gene differ at one end; a read error may be behind it. The genes are TRBV11-2 and TRBJ2-1; 9 bases are shared with TRBD1. Germline assignment: CDR1 SGHAT and CDR2 FQNNGV. There are 13 residues in the CDR3. The CDR3 sequence is CASTQQPRDRVVF. DNA of the CDR3: TGTGCCAGCACCCAACAACCTCGGGACAGGGTAGTCTTC. The full variable domain, with the rest looked up from reference TRBV11-2 and TRBJ2-1, is EAGVAQSPRYKIIEKRQSVAFWCNPISGHATLYWYQQILGQGPKLLIQFQNNGVVDDSQLPKDRFSAERLKGVDSTLKIQPAKLEDSAVYLCASTQQPRDRVVFGPGTRLTVL.

V is TRBV7-9 and J is TRBJ2-5; weak D call: TRBD1 (5 bases). The CDR3 sequence is 12 residues long. V was trimmed by 10 bases and J by 3 bases, leaving 12 bases between them. Per the germline V gene, CDR1 is SEHNR and CDR2 is FQNEAQ (reference sequence). CDR3: CATKGSEETQYF. The CDR3 nucleotides read TGTGCCACGAAGGGGTCTGAAGAGACCCAGTACTTC.

The chain carries TRBV6-5 and TRBJ1-6, with D possibly matching TRBD1 (5 bases). In germline, CDR1 is MNHEY, CDR2 SVGAGI. The CDR3 has 12 residues. Trimming took 6 bases from V and 7 from J, leaving 7 bases between them. The CDR3 is CASSDRNSPLHF. DNA for the CDR3: TGTGCCAGCAGCGACAGAAATTCACCCCTCCACTTT.

The chain carries TRBV7-2 and TRBJ1-5; no definite D call. V dropped 5 bases and J dropped 7 bases, with 15 bases sitting between them. Germline CDR1 SGHTA, CDR2 FQGNSA. This CDR3 is 14 amino acids long. CDR3 nucleotide sequence: TGTGCCAGCAGCCTCAACAGTGCGGGGCAGCCCCAGCATTTT. The encoded protein is CASSLNSAGQPQHF. The variable domain in full, completed from reference TRBV7-2 and TRBJ1-5, reads GAGVSQSPSNKVTEKGKDVELRCDPISGHTALYWYRQSLGQGLEFLIYFQGNSAPDKSGLPSDRFSAERTGGSVSTLTIQRTQQEDSAVYLCASSLNSAGQPQHFGDGTRLSIL.

The rearrangement uses TRBV7-9 and TRBJ2-7; TRBD1 matches at 11 bases. From germline, CDR1 is SEHNR and CDR2 FQNEAQ (reference sequence). V lost 5 bases to trimming and J lost 2 bases; unmatched junction nucleotides: 11. CDR3 length equals 17 residues. As DNA, the CDR3 is TGTGCCAGCAGCCCACCCGAACCGGGACAGGGGGCCTACGAGCAGTACTTC. Its protein product is CASSPPEPGQGAYEQYF.